The next 32 T cell receptor beta chains were all read from a single sample in a study of molecular identifiers for immune sequencing clone quantification. TCRdb re-analysed the PCR reads in MiXCR, keeping a single row per CDR3 protein. The sample consists of approximately 630,000 distinct CDR3 sequences, less than 30% of them appearing once. Sequencing was carried out using naive CD8+ T cells from blood, with Jurkat cell RNA spiked in. Subset defined: FACS-sorted CD8+CD4-CCR7+CD45RA+ naive T cells. The receptors were gathered from a human donor in good health. Some libraries in this study had Jurkat cell RNA spiked in.

In its sample, this clonotype was seen a few times. In DNA, the CDR3 is TGCAGTGCTAGAGATCCGGACATGCCCTACGAGCAGTACTTC. It encodes CSARDPDMPYEQYF. J is TRBJ2-7 and V is TRBV20-1, with a possible D match to TRBD1 (5 bases). The CDR3 runs 14 residues. The V gene lost 0 bases and the J gene lost 2 bases, with 11 bases spanning the gap. Germline V gives CDR1 DFQATT, CDR2 SNEGSKA (reference sequence).

The sample holds a few counts of this clonotype. This chain connects TRBV12-3 or TRBV12-4 to TRBJ2-7; 8 nucleotides line up with TRBD1. This CDR3 comprises 14 residues. The V gene end was trimmed by 1 base and the J gene end by 6 bases; junction bases not matched to a gene: 5. The CDR3 nucleotides are TGTGCCAGCAGTTTAGTGGGACAGGACTCCGAGCAGTACTTC. It encodes CASSLVGQDSEQYF.

Of note for this clonotype: This may stem from a read error, because a much larger clone lies one nucleotide away. J is TRBJ2-7 and V is TRBV14, with D tentatively TRBD1 (5 bases). The length of the CDR3 is 14 residues. Germline loops: CDR1 SGHDN, CDR2 FVKESK. The CDR3 nucleotides are TGTGCCCGCAGCCAAGGTGGGGCCCCCTACGAGCAGTACTTC. Protein product: CARSQGGAPYEQYF.

Written as DNA, the CDR3 is TGTGCCAGCAGCATAAGGACAGGGAGAGACGAGCAGTACTTC. Protein sequence: CASSIRTGRDEQYF. This rearrangement joins TRBV13 to TRBJ2-7; 8 bases map to TRBD1. Germline CDR1 and CDR2: PRHDT and FYEKMQ (reference sequence). CDR3 length equals 14 residues. V was clipped by 5 bases and J by 5 bases; unmatched bases: 8.

The chain employs TRBV19 and TRBJ2-2; 7 nucleotides align to TRBD1. The germline CDR1 and CDR2 sequences are LNHDA and SQIVND (reference sequence). V lost 7 bases, J lost 6 bases, and 8 bases stayed unmatched. This CDR3 is built from 14 residues. The CDR3 is CASTDRENPGELFF. The CDR3 nucleotides are TGTGCCAGTACCGACAGGGAAAACCCCGGGGAGCTGTTTTTT. The full variable domain, its missing parts supplied by reference TRBV19 and TRBJ2-2, is DGGITQSPKYLFRKEGQNVTLSCEQNLNHDAMYWYRQDPGQGLRLIYYSQIVNDFQKGDIAEGYSVSREKKESFPLTVTSAQKNPTAFYLCASTDRENPGELFFGEGSRLTVL.

This clonotype has a handful of counts. The chain links TRBV5-1 to TRBJ2-7; 7 bases are shared with TRBD1. Germline lookup yields CDR1 SGHRS and CDR2 YFSETQ. This CDR3 region has 15 residues. The V gene end was trimmed by 4 bases and the J gene end by 2 bases; junction bases not matched to a gene: 9. CDR3 DNA sequence: TGCGCCAGCAGCCCAGACTCCGGGACAGCCTACGAGCAGTACTTC. Amino acids: CASSPDSGTAYEQYF. The full variable domain, rest sourced from reference TRBV5-1 and TRBJ2-7, is KAGVTQTPRYLIKTRGQQVTLSCSPISGHRSVSWYQQTPGQGLQFLFEYFSETQRNKGNFPGRFSGRQFSNSRSEMNVSTLELGDSALYLCASSPDSGTAYEQYFGPGTRLTVT.

This clonotype was counted ten times or more. The V call is TRBV7-6, the J call TRBJ2-3, with a possible D match to TRBD2 (7 bases). The CDR3 is 15 amino acids. Per germline, CDR1 SGHVS and CDR2 FNYEAQ. The ends were cut back, 5 bases at V and 2 bases at J, with 14 bases in the middle. CDR3: CASSTRGGLTDTQYF. The DNA of the CDR3 is TGTGCCAGCAGCACTCGCGGGGGCCTCACAGATACGCAGTATTTT.

The chain employs TRBV19 and TRBJ1-2, with a tentative D call TRBD1 (6 bases). V shed 10 bases and J shed 14 bases, with 20 bases lying between them. Germline CDR1 reads LNHDA; CDR2 reads SQIVND (reference sequence). The CDR3 consists of 11 residues. CDR3 nucleotides: TGTGCCACCGGGTGGACAGCCCCAGGGACCTTC. Translated: CATGWTAPGTF.

V is TRBV15 and J is TRBJ1-1; 7 bases fit TRBD1. The germline CDR1 and CDR2 sequences are LNHNV and YYDKDF (reference sequence). V was pared by 1 base and J by 8 bases, with 1 base of the junction left unmatched. The CDR3 loop spans 12 amino acids. CDR3 in DNA: TGTGCCACCAGCAGAGCGGGACAGGAAGCTTTCTTT. Translation gives CATSRAGQEAFF.

The chain uses TRBV7-9 and TRBJ2-1; no clear D. The germline V and J ends were trimmed by 5 bases and 6 bases, with 17 bases remaining between them. CDR3 length: 15 residues. The germline CDR1 and CDR2 sequences are SEHNR and FQNEAQ (reference sequence). The CDR3 bases are TGTGCCAGCAGCCCCCCGGGTTCCACGTCCAATGAGCAGTTCTTC. This translates into CASSPPGSTSNEQFF. The full variable domain, its missing parts supplied by reference TRBV7-9 and TRBJ2-1, is DTGVSQNPRHKITKRGQNVTFRCDPISEHNRLYWYRQTLGQGPEFLTYFQNEAQLEKSRLLSDRFSAERPKGSFSTLEIQRTEQGDSAMYLCASSPPGSTSNEQFFGPGTRLTVL.

This clonotype was seen a handful of times. The CDR3 DNA follows: TGTGCCAGCAGCCTGCTGGGGAATATGAACACTGAAGCTTTCTTT. This encodes CASSLLGNMNTEAFF. The chain recombines TRBV9 with TRBJ1-1; D is unclear. The CDR3 sequence is 15 residues long. V was pared by 4 bases and J by 0 bases, with 13 bases between. Germline V gene lookup returns CDR1 SGDLS and CDR2 YYNGEE. The entire variable domain, with the rest obtained from reference TRBV9 and TRBJ1-1, is as follows: DSGVTQTPKHLITATGQRVTLRCSPRSGDLSVYWYQQSLDQGLQFLIQYYNGEERAKGNILERFSAQQFPDLHSELNLSSLELGDSALYFCASSLLGNMNTEAFFGQGTRLTVV.

With regard to this clonotype: A much larger clonotype is one base distant, so this may be a read error. This chain uses TRBV28 with TRBJ2-5; TRBD2 is a possible D gene (6 bases). Germline loops: CDR1 MDHEN, CDR2 SYDVKM. CDR3 size: 14 residues. CDR3 sequence (DNA): TGTGCCAGCAGTCCCAACGGGGGTTGGGAGACCAAGTACTTC. Translated, it gives CASSPNGGWETKYF.

This clonotype was counted a few times. The rearrangement links TRBV11-2 to TRBJ1-5; 7 bases are a match to TRBD1. The CDR3 is 16 amino acids. The germline CDR1 and CDR2 sequences are SGHAT and FQNNGV. J gave up 1 base and V 5 bases, and 8 bases lay outside the gene matches. CDR3 sequence: CASSLGTAGSNQPQHF. CDR3 coding DNA: TGTGCCAGCAGCCTGGGGACAGCGGGGAGCAATCAGCCCCAGCATTTT.

The chain combines TRBV28 with TRBJ1-3; the match to TRBD1 covers 8 bases. Germline CDR1 MDHEN, CDR2 SYDVKM. The trim removed 6 bases at V and 11 bases at J, leaving 18 bases unmatched. The CDR3 sequence is 16 residues long. The CDR3 DNA reads as TGTGCCAGCAGCCGGGACAGGAGCGCTTTTGGAACCCCCATATATTTT. Amino acids: CASSRDRSAFGTPIYF.

This clonotype turned up a few times. The rearrangement links TRBV19 to TRBJ2-7; 8 nucleotides agree with TRBD1. The germline gives CDR1 LNHDA, CDR2 SQIVND (reference sequence). The CDR3 sequence is 13 residues long. V shed 7 bases and J 5 bases; nucleotides not matched to a gene: 7. CDR3 sequence: CASTPGGLDEQYF. CDR3 DNA: TGTGCCAGTACCCCAGGGGGCTTGGACGAGCAGTACTTC. Combining the CDR3 with reference TRBV19 and TRBJ2-7 gives the whole variable domain DGGITQSPKYLFRKEGQNVTLSCEQNLNHDAMYWYRQDPGQGLRLIYYSQIVNDFQKGDIAEGYSVSREKKESFPLTVTSAQKNPTAFYLCASTPGGLDEQYFGPGTRLTVT.

This clonotype was detected a few times. The chain links TRBV4-2 to TRBJ1-4; D gene unclear. This CDR3 contains 16 residues. V was clipped by 1 base and J by 6 bases, with 15 bases between them. Germline V gives CDR1 LGHNA, CDR2 YNFKEQ. CDR3 amino acids: CASSQVLYSQDEKLFF. CDR3 sequence (DNA): TGTGCCAGCAGCCAAGTCCTTTATAGTCAGGATGAAAAACTGTTTTTT.

Comment on this clonotype: A much larger clone is a single base away; this may be a read error. In DNA, the CDR3 is TGTGCCAGCAGCCCTTACTTGGGGAGATTGACGACTGGAGCTTTCTTT. This sequence encodes CASSPYLGRLTTGAFF. The chain is built from TRBV11-2 and TRBJ1-1; no clear D. This CDR3 has 16 residues. The germline CDR1 and CDR2 sequences are SGHAT and FQNNGV.

This clonotype was detected only a few times. The V gene is TRBV20-1, the J gene TRBJ2-2; maybe TRBD2 (6 bases). In germline, CDR1 is DFQATT, CDR2 SNEGSKA (reference sequence). The CDR3 covers 14 residues. The germline V and J ends were trimmed by 6 bases and 1 base, with 12 bases remaining between them. The CDR3 sequence: CSARDFQNTGELFF. The CDR3 DNA reads as TGCAGTGCGAGGGACTTCCAGAACACCGGGGAGCTGTTTTTT.

V gene TRBV29-1 combines with J gene TRBJ1-1, with 8 bases that match TRBD1. The CDR3 is 12 residues long. Germline CDR1 is SQVTM and CDR2 is ANQGSEA. The V gene end was trimmed by 6 bases and the J gene end by 4 bases; junction bases not matched to a gene: 4. The DNA for the CDR3 is TGCAGCGTGGGACAGGAGCCCACTGAAGCTTTCTTT. Its protein product is CSVGQEPTEAFF.

The chain has TRBV27 and TRBJ2-2; possible D gene TRBD1, 6 bases. This CDR3 has 13 residues. Germline CDR1 is MNHEY and CDR2 is SMNVEV (reference sequence). V lost 7 bases and J 2 bases, leaving 8 bases between the germline ends. In DNA, the CDR3 is TGTGCCAGCAAGGGACAAAACACCGGGGAGCTGTTTTTT. Protein sequence: CASKGQNTGELFF.

This clonotype occurred many times. The chain carries TRBV6-2 or TRBV6-3 and TRBJ1-5, with 7 nucleotides matching TRBD1. This CDR3 contains 13 residues. V was pared by 5 bases and J by 5 bases, with 3 bases of the junction left unmatched. Germline CDR1 reads MNHEY; CDR2 reads SVGEGT. CDR3 in amino acids: CASSQQGYQPQHF. The CDR3 region has the DNA TGTGCCAGCAGTCAACAGGGGTATCAGCCCCAGCATTTT.

The chain is built from TRBV6-5 and TRBJ1-1, with D unclear. The V and J ends lost 5 bases and 0 bases respectively, with 10 bases between them. From germline, CDR1 is MNHEY and CDR2 SVGAGI. The CDR3 covers 14 residues. The CDR3 coding sequence is TGTGCCAGCAGTGTCAGCGCGCTGAACACTGAAGCTTTCTTT. It yields the protein CASSVSALNTEAFF.

This chain connects TRBV19 to TRBJ2-4; 11 bases match TRBD1. The CDR3 is 14 residues long. The V and J ends lost 8 bases and 2 bases, in that order; junction bases with no gene match: 2. CDR1 LNHDA and CDR2 SQIVND come from the germline V gene (reference sequence). CDR3 sequence (DNA): TGTGCCAGTGGACAGGGGGCTTCCAAAAACATTCAGTACTTC. This sequence encodes CASGQGASKNIQYF.

This clonotype was seen at least ten times. This sequence joins TRBV7-2 and TRBJ2-3, with 7 positions matching TRBD2. This CDR3 comprises 16 residues. The V gene's germline CDR1 is SGHTA and CDR2 FQGNSA. V lost 1 base, J lost 0 bases, and 4 bases stayed unmatched. This CDR3 is CASSLGPSGSTDTQYF. The CDR3 region has the DNA TGTGCCAGCAGCTTAGGCCCTAGCGGTAGCACAGATACGCAGTATTTT.

This clonotype was counted once. Relative to the germline gene, one junction end is altered; a read error may explain this. The chain has TRBV20-1 and TRBJ1-1; 9 bases map to TRBD1. The CDR3 extends over 15 amino acids. Germline V gives CDR1 DFQATT, CDR2 SNEGSKA (reference sequence). The DNA for the CDR3 is TGCAGTGCTACCCTCCGGGACAGGGCTGACACTGCAGCTTTCTTT. Protein product: CSATLRDRADTAAFF.

This rearrangement joins TRBV11-2 to TRBJ2-1, with 11 bases aligning to TRBD1. This CDR3 contains 12 residues. Germline CDR1 SGHAT, CDR2 FQNNGV. Trimming cost V 1 base and J 13 bases; bases outside gene matches: 0. The CDR3 region has the DNA TGTGCCAGCAGCTTAGGGACAGGGGGCCAGTTCTTC. This gives the protein CASSLGTGGQFF.

The chain uses TRBV12-5 and TRBJ1-5, with D uncertain. Germline-derived CDR1 and CDR2 are LGHNT and FRNRAP. The CDR3 totals 11 residues. Trimming stripped 3 bases from V and 15 bases from J, with 12 bases between. The CDR3 region has the DNA TGTGCTAGTGGTTTAGGTCAGCTCCCGCATTTT. Protein: CASGLGQLPHF.

In its sample, this clonotype was seen many times. The CDR3 DNA is TGCGCCAGCAGCCAAGATCTTCGACTCCTGAACACTGAAGCTTTCTTT. Translated, it gives CASSQDLRLLNTEAFF. The chain employs TRBV4-3 and TRBJ1-1; D is uncertain. This CDR3 is 16 amino acids long. Looked up from germline, CDR1 is LGHNA and CDR2 is YSLEER. Trimming shortened V by 0 bases and J by 0 bases, and 11 bases separated the two germline ends.

This clonotype has a count of ten or more. The chain recombines TRBV5-6 with TRBJ2-7; either TRBD1 or TRBD2 may supply D (5 bases each). Germline V gene sequence: CDR1 SGHDT, CDR2 YYEEEE. The V and J ends lost 4 bases and 4 bases respectively, with 18 bases between them. The CDR3 contains 15 residues. CDR3 loop: CASSPTVGPTYEQYF. The CDR3, as DNA: TGTGCCAGCAGCCCGACCGTGGGACCGACTTACGAGCAGTACTTC.

The chain recombines TRBV7-9 with TRBJ1-1; D gene unclear. Germline V gene sequence: CDR1 SEHNR, CDR2 FQNEAQ (reference sequence). The CDR3 totals 13 residues. Trimming cost V 11 bases and J 7 bases, with 20 bases left between them. Written as DNA, the CDR3 is TGTGCCGCCCCGGTGCCGGGTGGGATTGAAGCTTTCTTT. Translated, it gives CAAPVPGGIEAFF.

The chain carries TRBV5-1 and TRBJ2-1; 7 positions match TRBD2. The ends lost 6 bases at V and 0 bases at J; junction bases unmatched: 3. Germline loops: CDR1 SGHRS, CDR2 YFSETQ. The CDR3 covers 14 residues. CDR3 nucleotide sequence: TGCGCCAGCACCCCGGGGGGCTCCTACAATGAGCAGTTCTTC. Its protein product is CASTPGGSYNEQFF. Drawing the rest from reference TRBV5-1 and TRBJ2-1, the complete variable domain is KAGVTQTPRYLIKTRGQQVTLSCSPISGHRSVSWYQQTPGQGLQFLFEYFSETQRNKGNFPGRFSGRQFSNSRSEMNVSTLELGDSALYLCASTPGGSYNEQFFGPGTRLTVL.

This clonotype showed up just a few times. The chain combines TRBV19 with TRBJ1-1; possibly TRBD1 for D (5 bases). The CDR3 is 14 residues long. V lost 7 bases and J lost 3, with 15 bases in between. CDR1 LNHDA and CDR2 SQIVND come from the germline V gene (reference sequence). The CDR3 DNA reads as TGTGCCAGTACCCCTGGGGGGGTTTACACTGAAGCTTTCTTT. Amino acid sequence: CASTPGGVYTEAFF.